What follows is one T cell receptor (beta chain) and its context. This CDR3 comprises 17 residues. CDR1 is DFQATT, CDR2 SNEGSKA, per germline (reference sequence). J lost 7 bases, V lost 5 bases, and 21 bases had no gene match. These data are taken from a study of metastatic and nonmetastatic thyroid tumors. TCRdb re-called clones from the PCR reads using MiXCR. The sample has some 29,000 clones; around 7% are singletons. There were no patients who had received any treatment before thyroid surgery. This clonotype was obtained from a female donor with papillary thyroid cancer or a benign thyroid nodule (not recorded which). Some clones in this sample may be carry-over from other donors' samples. Sequencing was performed on blood. The chain joins TRBV20-1 to TRBJ2-5; 8 positions agree with TRBD2. CDR3 sequence: CSAGNGSGSSRGGTQYF. The CDR3 coding sequence is TGCAGTGCTGGAAATGGGAGCGGGAGTTCCCGAGGTGGGACCCAGTACTTC.